Below, 28 T cell receptor beta chains from the same sample are listed, as sequenced in a study of T cells after yellow fever vaccination. TCRdb independently ran MiXCR on the 5' RACE reads; one entry per CDR3 protein. The data contain 200,000 or so distinct CDR3 sequences, 6.5% to 7.5% of them singletons. The source material was CD4+ T cells sorted from PBMCs, sampled on the day of the yellow fever booster vaccination. All receptors derive from a young man who received the YFV17D yellow fever vaccine.

This clonotype was counted ten times or more. The J gene is TRBJ2-7, the V gene TRBV7-2; 9 positions agree with TRBD1. Germline values: CDR1 SGHTA, CDR2 FQGNSA. The CDR3 spans 13 residues. V dropped 5 bases and J dropped 2; count of bases not matched to a gene: 1. CDR3 bases: TGTGCCAGCAGCGACAGGGGGGCCTACGAGCAGTACTTC. Residues: CASSDRGAYEQYF.

V and J are TRBV27 and TRBJ2-1; the match to TRBD1 covers 7 bases. The germline gives CDR1 MNHEY, CDR2 SMNVEV (reference sequence). The V gene end was trimmed by 3 bases and the J gene end by 5 bases; junction bases not matched to a gene: 4. The CDR3 spans 14 residues. The CDR3 sequence is CASSFEGAHNEQFF. The CDR3 DNA is TGTGCCAGCAGTTTTGAGGGGGCACACAATGAGCAGTTCTTC.

The gene calls are TRBV18 and TRBJ2-1, with 7 bases identical to TRBD1. The germline V gene has CDR1 KGHSH and CDR2 LQKENI. The CDR3 has 15 amino acids. Germline trimming cut 4 bases from V and 4 bases from J; bases unmatched to any gene: 7. CDR3 nucleotides: TGTGCCAGCTCACGGACCTTGACAGGGTACAATGAGCAGTTCTTC. This translates into CASSRTLTGYNEQFF.

This clonotype was seen only a few times. The chain combines TRBV5-1 with TRBJ2-7, with D unresolved. The CDR3 consists of 15 residues. Germline CDR1 reads SGHRS; CDR2 reads YFSETQ. Trimming cost V 1 base and J 6 bases, with 17 bases left between them. The CDR3 sequence is CASSLSGPYTTEQYF. The CDR3 DNA sequence: TGCGCCAGCAGCTTGAGTGGACCCTACACTACCGAGCAGTACTTC.

In its sample, this clonotype was seen many times. The J gene is TRBJ2-1, the V gene TRBV6-5; D is possibly TRBD1 (5 bases). The CDR3 length is 15 residues. CDR1 is MNHEY, CDR2 SVGAGI, per germline. V was clipped by 2 bases and J by 8 bases, with 16 bases between them. CDR3 in amino acids: CASSYVARGLHEQFF. The CDR3, as DNA: TGTGCCAGCAGTTACGTGGCTAGGGGATTACATGAGCAGTTCTTC.

This clonotype occurred many times. This chain joins TRBV5-1 and TRBJ2-5; TRBD2 aligns across 8 bases. Germline assignment: CDR1 SGHRS and CDR2 YFSETQ. This CDR3 spans 16 amino acids. Losses at the gene ends were 0 bases for V and 5 bases for J; bases not matched to a gene: 9. The CDR3 nucleotides read TGCGCCAGCAGCTTGGAGAGCGGGAGTGGAGGGGAGACCCAGTACTTC. Translating gives CASSLESGSGGETQYF.

In its sample, this clonotype was seen many times. In DNA form, the CDR3 reads TGCGCCAGCAGCCCCCTCCGGGACGGCTTCACAGATACGCAGTATTTT. Translating gives CASSPLRDGFTDTQYF. This chain uses TRBV5-1 with TRBJ2-3; D possibly uses TRBD1 or TRBD2 (5 bases each). The germline V and J ends were trimmed by 4 bases and 2 bases, with 17 bases remaining between them. There are 16 residues in the CDR3. Germline V gene sequence: CDR1 SGHRS, CDR2 YFSETQ.

About this clonotype: A much more abundant neighbour one base away suggests this may be a read error. This chain links TRBV29-1 with TRBJ2-5; 8 bases are shared with TRBD1. CDR1 SQVTM and CDR2 ANQGSEA come from the germline V gene. After removal of 4 bases from V and 5 bases from J, the junction contained 12 bases not matched to a gene. The CDR3 has 15 amino acids. The CDR3 region is CSVGRRTGRLETQYF. The DNA of the CDR3 is TGCAGCGTTGGTCGACGGACAGGGAGGTTGGAGACCCAGTACTTC.

This clonotype has ten or more counts. This sequence joins TRBV7-2 and TRBJ2-7, with 10 bases matching TRBD2. From germline, CDR1 is SGHTA and CDR2 FQGNSA. This CDR3 has 14 amino acids. V dropped 5 bases and J dropped 4; count of bases not matched to a gene: 5. CDR3 in amino acids: CASSPSGRQYEQYF. The CDR3 nucleotides are TGTGCCAGCAGCCCTAGCGGGAGACAGTACGAGCAGTACTTC.

This clonotype was seen only a few times. The rearrangement links TRBV3-1 to TRBJ2-7, with 8 bases identical to TRBD2. The CDR3 sequence is 15 residues long. The germline gives CDR1 LGHDT, CDR2 YNNKEL (reference sequence). V lost 4 bases and J lost 3; bases outside the gene matches: 8. CDR3 sequence reads: CASSPGLSGSYEQYF. DNA for the CDR3: TGTGCCAGCAGCCCAGGACTAAGCGGGAGCTACGAGCAGTACTTC.

The gene calls are TRBV9 and TRBJ2-7, with TRBD1 matching over 9 bases. CDR3 length equals 16 residues. Germline CDR1 reads SGDLS; CDR2 reads YYNGEE. Trimming at V came to 4 bases and at J to 3 bases, leaving 11 bases not matched to a gene. The CDR3 loop is CASSPSTGGTFYEQYF. The CDR3, as DNA: TGTGCCAGCAGCCCATCGACAGGGGGGACCTTCTACGAGCAGTACTTC.

Many counts were recorded for this clonotype. This sequence joins TRBV28 and TRBJ2-1; 7 bases are shared with TRBD2. CDR1 is MDHEN, CDR2 SYDVKM, per germline. V trimming: 6 bases; J trimming: 12 bases; junction bases outside the gene matches: 5. The CDR3 totals 11 residues. CDR3 nucleotide sequence: TGTGCCAGCAGCCGCAGGACTAGGCAGTTCTTC. Protein product: CASSRRTRQFF.

This clonotype was detected a few times. The V call is TRBV5-1, the J call TRBJ1-1; the D is unclear. Germline V gene sequence: CDR1 SGHRS, CDR2 YFSETQ. V lost 3 bases to trimming and J lost 4 bases, with 10 bases between them. The CDR3 is 13 residues long. DNA for the CDR3: TGCGCCAGCAGCTCGCAGGTTAGCACTGAAGCTTTCTTT. It yields the protein CASSSQVSTEAFF.

This clonotype was counted only a few times. This sequence joins TRBV12-3 or TRBV12-4 and TRBJ2-5, with 7 nucleotides matching TRBD2. The length of the CDR3 is 15 residues. V shed 6 bases, J shed 1 base, and the junction held 8 bases outside the gene matches. The CDR3 nucleotides read TGTGCCAGCAGCCTCCTAGCGGTGGCCCAAGAGACCCAGTACTTC. It yields the protein CASSLLAVAQETQYF.

This clonotype was counted only a few times. This chain joins TRBV29-1 and TRBJ2-5, with TRBD1 identical over 7 bases. Per germline, CDR1 SQVTM and CDR2 ANQGSEA. The ends lost 1 base at V and 1 base at J; junction bases unmatched: 0. This CDR3 comprises 13 residues. CDR3 coding DNA: TGCAGCGTTGAAGCAGGGGGCCAAGAGACCCAGTACTTC. Translating gives CSVEAGGQETQYF.

This clonotype has at least ten counts. The chain combines TRBV29-1 with TRBJ2-7; TRBD1 might be the D (5 bases). Trimming stripped 3 bases from V and 5 bases from J, with 11 bases between. Germline V lookup: CDR1 SQVTM, CDR2 ANQGSEA. The CDR3 runs to 12 residues. The CDR3 region has the DNA TGCAGCGTTGATACAGGAACGGACGAGCAGTACTTC. Translating it yields CSVDTGTDEQYF.

This clonotype was counted at least ten times. V is TRBV20-1 and J is TRBJ2-7; D possibly corresponds to TRBD1 (7 bases). The V end lost 3 bases, the J end lost 3 bases, and 12 bases lay between the germline ends. The CDR3 contains 13 residues. Germline V CDR1 and CDR2: DFQATT, SNEGSKA (reference sequence). The CDR3 nucleotides are TGCAGTGCTAGTCGCGGGGACAGCTACGAGCAGTACTTC. This gives the protein CSASRGDSYEQYF.

A remark on this clonotype: A read error may explain this, as a much larger clone is one base away. V and J are TRBV28 and TRBJ2-2, with 7 bases that match TRBD1. The germline V gene encodes CDR1 MDHEN and CDR2 SYDVKM. The CDR3 length is 11 residues. The CDR3 is CTSRGLGELFF. CDR3 nucleotide sequence: TGTACCAGCAGGGGGTTGGGGGAGCTGTTTTTT.

On this clonotype itself: Mismatch with germline at one junction end may stem from a read error. This sequence joins TRBV20-1 and TRBJ2-6; the D gene is possibly TRBD1 (6 bases). This CDR3 is built from 16 residues. Germline V gives CDR1 DFQATT, CDR2 SNEGSKA (reference sequence). CDR3 sequence (DNA): TGCTGTGCTAGATCAGACAGGACCTCTGGGGCCAACGTCCTGACTTTC. It is translated as CCARSDRTSGANVLTF.

This clonotype has just a few counts. The V and J genes are TRBV11-2 and TRBJ2-6; the D is unclear. V was pared by 0 bases and J by 4 bases, with 13 bases between. Germline V gives CDR1 SGHAT, CDR2 FQNNGV. The CDR3 is 17 amino acids. CDR3 in amino acids: CASSLDLPALGANVLTF. In DNA, the CDR3 is TGTGCCAGCAGCTTAGATCTCCCAGCTCTGGGGGCCAACGTCCTGACTTTC. Combining the CDR3 with reference TRBV11-2 and TRBJ2-6 gives the whole variable domain EAGVAQSPRYKIIEKRQSVAFWCNPISGHATLYWYQQILGQGPKLLIQFQNNGVVDDSQLPKDRFSAERLKGVDSTLKIQPAKLEDSAVYLCASSLDLPALGANVLTFGAGSRLTVL.

The gene calls are TRBV7-9 and TRBJ2-1, with 10 bases aligning to TRBD2. The CDR3 runs 21 residues. V shed 2 bases and J 3 bases; nucleotides not matched to a gene: 19. The V gene's germline CDR1 is SEHNR and CDR2 FQNEAQ (reference sequence). The CDR3 protein is CASSLSGKAGSWTSGYNEQFF. For the CDR3, the DNA is TGTGCCAGCAGCTTATCTGGTAAGGCAGGCTCGTGGACTAGCGGCTACAATGAGCAGTTCTTC.

In this sample, this clonotype turned up a few times. This chain connects TRBV2 to TRBJ2-5; either TRBD1 or TRBD2 may fit D (6 bases each). V lost 8 bases, J lost 1 base, and 14 bases lay in between. This CDR3 is built from 14 residues. Germline V gene sequence: CDR1 SNHLY, CDR2 FYNNEI. The CDR3 protein is CASLEGGSQETQYF. CDR3 DNA sequence: TGTGCCAGCCTCGAGGGGGGTAGCCAAGAGACCCAGTACTTC.

In this sample, this clonotype turned up many times. This chain connects TRBV6-1 to TRBJ2-7; TRBD2 matches at 12 bases. The CDR3 sequence is 13 residues long. Trimming cost V 8 bases and J 4 bases; bases outside gene matches: 3. Germline lookup yields CDR1 MNHNS and CDR2 SASEGT. This CDR3 is CASGLAGWYEQYF. DNA of the CDR3: TGTGCCAGCGGACTAGCGGGATGGTACGAGCAGTACTTC.

V gene TRBV9 combines with J gene TRBJ2-5; possible D gene TRBD2, 6 bases. The length of the CDR3 is 13 residues. The V end lost 3 bases, the J end lost 5 bases, and 11 bases lay between the germline ends. CDR1 and CDR2 from the germline V gene are SGDLS and YYNGEE. Here the CDR3 reads CASSARAGETQYF. The CDR3 DNA sequence: TGTGCCAGCAGCGCCAGGGCGGGGGAGACCCAGTACTTC.

This clonotype came up a few times. This chain connects TRBV4-2 to TRBJ2-1; TRBD2 agrees at 10 bases. Germline CDR1 reads LGHNA; CDR2 reads YNFKEQ. The CDR3 consists of 14 residues. Trimming took 1 base from V and 9 from J; bases not matched to a gene: 3. The DNA of the CDR3 is TGTGCCAGCAGCCAAGTAGCGGGAGGCGGTGAGCAGTTCTTC. Protein sequence: CASSQVAGGGEQFF.

This clonotype has ten or more counts. V usage is TRBV5-1 and J usage is TRBJ2-4; 8 bases line up with TRBD1. The CDR3 covers 13 residues. The V segment lost 4 bases and the J segment 16 bases; nucleotides outside the gene matches: 13. From germline, CDR1 is SGHRS and CDR2 YFSETQ. CDR3 nucleotides: TGCGCCAGCAGCCCCATGCCGGAGCAGGGGGCCTACTTC. This gives the protein CASSPMPEQGAYF.

This rearrangement joins TRBV12-3 or TRBV12-4 to TRBJ2-5; 7 bases are shared with TRBD2. The CDR3 extends over 13 amino acids. The trim removed 7 bases at V and 2 bases at J, leaving 4 bases unmatched. In nucleotides, the CDR3 is TGTGCCAGCAAAACTAGCGTTCAAGAGACCCAGTACTTC. This encodes CASKTSVQETQYF.

This clonotype has just a few counts. The chain recombines TRBV5-4 with TRBJ2-4, with D perhaps given as TRBD1 or TRBD2 (5 bases each). Germline CDR1 reads SGHNT; CDR2 reads YYREEE (reference sequence). This CDR3 region has 18 residues. V was clipped by 2 bases and J by 0 bases, with 18 bases between them. In DNA form, the CDR3 reads TGTGCCAGCAGCTTAATTTCGGGGACCGCCCTAGCCAAAAACATTCAGTACTTC. It yields the protein CASSLISGTALAKNIQYF. Drawing the rest from reference TRBV5-4 and TRBJ2-4, the complete variable domain is ETGVTQSPTHLIKTRGQQVTLRCSSQSGHNTVSWYQQALGQGPQFIFQYYREEENGRGNFPPRFSGLQFPNYSSELNVNALELDDSALYLCASSLISGTALAKNIQYFGAGTRLSVL.